The sequence of this T cell receptor beta chain was determined in a study of cytomegalovirus exposure and HLA in healthy donors (dated by TCRdb to 2017 to 2019). About the full investigation: In an earlier analysis of 587 of the donors, 276 Gb of sequence data and 117 million unique TCR beta sequences from about 179 million T cells were reported. An earlier analysis of 587 of the donors used high-throughput TCR beta sequencing to judge whether each TCR beta V gene segment behaved as functional or pseudogenic. In a later genetic analysis, genome-wide SNP genotypes for about 65% of the roughly 700 donors were used, and that subset was treated as a discovery cohort. Among roughly 400 genotyped donors of the cohort, an average of about 240,000 unique TCR beta nucleotide sequences were sequenced per donor, about a sixth of them non-productive. Along with the approximately 650-subject first cohort, a separate validation cohort of over a hundred different subjects was used. All discovery cohort repertoires had been generated using a single sequencing platform. The number of typed donors differed by locus: roughly 629-640 for A, B, C, DRB1 and DQB1; roughly 510 for DQA1; approximately 600 for DPA1; and 400 to 480 for DPB1. About 320 gigabases of sequencing data and roughly 90 million unique TCR sequences were included in an early release covering about 620 HLA-typed donors. In a later analysis, previously published TCR beta repertoires from hundreds of donors were re-analyzed and high-resolution HLA genotyping was added so that TCR occurrence patterns could be studied. Donor age, sex, ethnicity and CMV serostatus were collected together with the repertoire data. HLA typing included class I and class II loci at four-digit resolution. Among the roughly 390 genotyped donors, around 81% belonged to the genetic ancestry cluster associated with self-reported Caucasian donors. The later analysis used no new phenotypic data to find candidate immune exposures, relying instead on TCR beta sequences and their occurrence across donors. High-throughput TCR immunosequencing, statistical association of individual TCRs with disease status, and machine learning were combined to predict cytomegalovirus infection status. Using immunosequencing, the study profiled T cell repertoires from 500 to 800 subjects and related those repertoires to cytomegalovirus serostatus. Several DR-DQ haplotypes were treated as single units for association and clustering because of strong linkage in the cohort. The study aimed to test whether cataloging public T cell receptors could reveal signatures of past pathogen exposure.

The library was obtained by the immunoSEQ multiplex PCR assay. For the multiplex PCR, a mixture combining 60 forward primers for TCR Vbeta segments and 13 reverse primers for TCR Jbeta segments was used. Amplification of the CDR3 region of rearranged TCR beta genes was performed with a multiplex PCR assay on genomic DNA. The Illumina HiSeq System was used to sequence the amplified TCR beta libraries as 87-base-pair reads. The authors' analysis ran thus. A later analysis tallied 70 million to 100 million unique TCR beta chains across the 666 repertoires, and around 9.9 million of those chains were shared by two or more donors. Raw reads were error-corrected and collapsed into unique sequences with a nearest-neighbor algorithm that merged closely related sequences to remove PCR and sequencing errors. CDR3 sequences were aligned to IMGT reference sequences to assign V, D and J gene segments. Each retained sequence needed at least a six-nucleotide match to both a V gene segment and a J gene segment. A rearrangement was called productive if the CDR3 had no stop codons and remained in frame with V and J, and every other rearrangement was called non-productive. Following IMGT convention, CDR3 was defined as the stretch from the second conserved V-encoded cysteine to the conserved J-encoded phenylalanine. The earlier analysis of a few hundred of the donors excluded any sequence lacking an unambiguous match to a single V gene segment. In an earlier analysis of approximately 590 of the donors, V segments were called functional above 56.7% productive rearrangements and were called segregating when the between-donor standard deviation exceeded 5%. A statistical classification framework was built to diagnose cytomegalovirus status from the catalog of TCR beta chain sequences. V and J gene assignment, in a later analysis, came from comparing TCR nucleotide sequences with IMGT/GENE-DB human TR gene sequences. A later analysis assigned CDR3 sequences and most-parsimonious VDJ recombination scenarios with the TCRdist pipeline. In a later analysis, each TCR beta chain was defined by its CDR3 amino acid sequence together with its V-gene family, and reads without a unique V-gene family were excluded. A later analysis removed roughly 590 highly shared, low-generation-probability nucleotide sequences to deal with suspected cross-contamination and a sequencing artifact. In a later analysis, a clonal expansion index was calculated for each public chain from normalized within-repertoire ranks of inferred template counts. A later analysis computed generation probabilities with a VDJ recombination model fitted to out-of-frame rearrangements, and checked the results against IGoR. In a later analysis, TCR-TCR, TCR-HLA and TCR-CMV co-occurrence was scored with hypergeometric tests, and a repertoire-size bias correction was applied to TCR pairs. To estimate false discovery rates, a later analysis permuted the HLA or CMV assignments 20 times. In a later analysis, co-occurring TCRs were grouped using DBSCAN, with TCRdist sequence similarity added in when clustering inside HLA-allele-positive subsets. Co-occurrence clustering excluded repertoires with fewer than 30,000 or more than 120,000 public chains, plus five with anomalous nucleotide sharing. The source is immuneACCESS, and TCRdb retained only in-frame sequences with V and J called. Part of the clones is not carried over; for the studies checked, unresolved V genes explain less than half of this, and the remainder is unexplained. V and J calls and clone size are as listed in that table; D and trimming were resolved from the DNA. This sample holds 110,000 or so clones; 70% to 80% were observed only once. Of the sample, around a tenth falls within the top ten clones.

On this clone: Which antigen it targets is not known. Base qualities are not recorded, but no much larger clone differs from it by a single base.

The cohort consisted of hundreds of healthy bone marrow donors. All cohort members were sampled while nominally healthy, although unrecorded immune exposures were likely present. The donor tested CMV seropositive, placing the donor among the approximately 290 seropositive members of the cohort. A peripheral blood sample was collected from each donor, and TCR beta sequencing was performed on peripheral blood mononuclear cells. The Qiagen DNeasy Blood Extraction Kit was used to extract genomic DNA from the blood cell samples. CDR1 and CDR2, per the germline V gene (reference sequence), are MNHNY and SVGAGI. The CDR3, from cysteine to phenylalanine, totals 13 residues. The read is trimmed to its CDR3 DNA, 39 bases read in frame from base 1. The trim is 5 bases for V and 1 base for J, with a gap of 8 bases between the germline ends. Study-wide conclusions, independent of this receptor: A further reported finding was that TCR beta sequences accurately predicted the HLA-A and HLA-B alleles for most subjects in the first cohort. Three of the identified cytomegalovirus-associated TCR beta chains were confirmed in vitro to be specific for cytomegalovirus antigens. This cohort had only TCR beta chains sequenced, and the lack of alpha or paired-chain data limited which features could be detected. In an earlier analysis of 500 to 650 of the donors, most TCR beta V segments appeared in productive rearrangements about 90% or about 30% of the time, broadly matching IMGT annotations. The authors suggested that the approach could potentially be extended to other disease states and immunological phenotypes. Several of the top co-occurrence clusters appeared to be linked to parvovirus B19, influenza, CMV and Epstein-Barr virus, according to a later analysis. The sequencing pipeline was judged likely to have produced a cluster of highly shared sequence variants as a technical artifact. In a later analysis, TCR association rates were found to vary across HLA loci, with the most associated TCRs seen for DRB1 alleles and the fewest for HLA-C alleles. Because the 87-base-pair reads could not distinguish some IMGT-functional V segments, including TRBV6-2 and TRBV6-3, those segments were excluded. A later analysis found that most CMV-associated TCR beta chains appeared HLA-restricted, with HLA associations seemingly driven largely by CMV exposure. Linkage disequilibrium might explain the correlated functional status among segregating V segments, but an unknown experimental factor could not be ruled out. Immune exposure information for the cohort was limited to CMV serostatus. In a later analysis, around 17,000 TCR beta sequences were associated with specific HLA alleles at a false discovery rate of 0.05. Because some donors lacked HLA typing at each locus, the association tests relied only on the typed subset. The earlier analysis of 587 of the donors excluded seventeen rarely observed V segments, including chromosome 9 orphons, because counts were too low. Cytomegalovirus status was reported to be diagnosed by the classifier with high specificity and sensitivity in both the original and validation cohorts. In a later analysis, HLA-associated TCR beta chains showed more clonal expansion and lower generation probabilities than non-associated chains that were equally common. In a later genetic analysis, fewer N-insertions in productive TCRs were reported among donors in an Asian-associated ancestry cluster than the roughly 670-donor mean. Roughly uniform sequencing depth across donors was assumed in presence/absence analyses, although this assumption may not hold. A total of roughly 160 TCR beta chains were listed by the study as associated with cytomegalovirus. In a later genetic analysis, a missense DCLRE1C variant was associated with V-gene and J-gene trimming of TCR beta chains, and the association was replicated in an independent cohort. Strong co-occurrence of HLA alleles, especially DR and DQ, made assigning TCR associations to individual alleles difficult. Most TCR sequences were observed very rarely across donors, whereas some public TCRs were present in many individuals.

The chain is assembled from TRBV6-6 and TRBJ1-1; perhaps TRBD1 is the D gene, with 6 bases matching. The receptor comes from a woman in her 50s in good health and CMV-seropositive. Source material: PBMCs. CDR3 reads: CASSETGNTEAFF. The DNA sequence is given as TGTGCCAGCAGTGAGACAGGGAACACTGAAGCTTTCTTT.